The 31 T cell receptor beta chains given below trace back to one sample, sequenced in a study of T cell changes during pregnancy in multiple sclerosis. Some clones are missing from TCRdb's copy, which holds only in-frame ones; the method was immunoSEQ multiplex PCR. The data hold tens of thousands of clones, with more than 80% observed a single time. Sequenced material: CD4+ T cells from peripheral blood mononuclear cells, taken in the third trimester of pregnancy. Receptors were obtained from a female donor in good health, enrolled as a control in a pregnancy study.

The chain employs TRBV5-1 and TRBJ1-6; 9 nucleotides align to TRBD1. The CDR3 loop spans 15 amino acids. The V segment lost 4 bases and the J segment 7 bases; nucleotides outside the gene matches: 6. CDR1 SGHRS and CDR2 YFSETQ come from the germline V gene. This CDR3 is CASSERQGENSPLHF. The CDR3 coding sequence is TGCGCCAGCAGCGAACGACAGGGGGAGAATTCACCCCTCCACTTT.

The chain uses TRBV10-2 and TRBJ2-3; no firm D call. CDR1 and CDR2 from the germline V gene are WSHSY and SAAADI. Trimming pared 6 bases from V and 6 bases from J, leaving 7 bases between. This CDR3 contains 11 residues. The CDR3 reads CASRPGDTQYF. CDR3 in DNA: TGCGCCAGCAGGCCGGGTGATACGCAGTATTTT.

The chain joins TRBV9 to TRBJ2-3; TRBD2 matches at 9 bases. V lost 6 bases to trimming and J lost 5 bases; unmatched junction nucleotides: 10. Germline lookup yields CDR1 SGDLS and CDR2 YYNGEE. This CDR3 comprises 15 residues. This CDR3 is CASNGAGGRKDTQYF. In DNA form, the CDR3 reads TGTGCCAGCAATGGAGCGGGGGGCAGGAAAGATACGCAGTATTTT.

This chain connects TRBV18 to TRBJ2-7, with 8 bases matching TRBD2. V was clipped by 2 bases and J by 3 bases; unmatched bases: 0. The CDR3 is 13 residues long. Germline-derived CDR1 and CDR2 are KGHSH and LQKENI. The CDR3 DNA sequence: TGTGCCAGCTCACCAGGGACTAGCTACGAGCAGTACTTC. Protein product: CASSPGTSYEQYF.

The chain employs TRBV10-3 and TRBJ1-1, with 8 bases aligning to TRBD1. The CDR3 totals 14 residues. Germline CDR1 reads ENHRY; CDR2 reads SYGVKD. V lost 6 bases to trimming and J lost 1 base; unmatched junction nucleotides: 4. CDR3 bases: TGTGCCATCAGGTTGGGACAGGAGAACACTGAAGCTTTCTTT. Translated, it gives CAIRLGQENTEAFF.

This clone was recorded a few times. The genes are TRBV4-1 and TRBJ2-5; 10 bases are shared with TRBD2. The CDR3 length is 16 residues. The germline V gene has CDR1 MGHRA and CDR2 YSYEKL. V dropped 4 bases and J dropped 2; count of bases not matched to a gene: 7. In DNA form, the CDR3 reads TGCGCCAGCAGCCCCCTAGCGGGGGCTGGGCAAGAGACCCAGTACTTC. Its translation: CASSPLAGAGQETQYF.

This chain uses TRBV2 with TRBJ2-1, with a tentative D call TRBD1 (5 bases). The CDR3 sequence is 14 residues long. Germline V gives CDR1 SNHLY, CDR2 FYNNEI. V lost 8 bases, J lost 7 bases, and 18 bases lay in between. The chain's CDR3 is CASPGRASGNEQFF. CDR3 in DNA: TGTGCCAGCCCGGGCCGGGCCTCAGGGAATGAGCAGTTCTTC.

The V and J genes are TRBV19 and TRBJ2-3; no firm D call. Between the trimmed V and J ends, which lost 1 base and 2 bases, there was a span of 4 bases. The germline V gene has CDR1 LNHDA and CDR2 SQIVND (reference sequence). The CDR3 sequence is 13 residues long. CDR3 bases: TGTGCCAGTAGTATAGCAGACACAGATACGCAGTATTTT. Translation: CASSIADTDTQYF.

The chain carries TRBV25-1 and TRBJ1-3, with D possibly TRBD1 on 6 matching bases. Trimming stripped 3 bases from V and 2 bases from J, with 11 bases between. CDR3 length: 15 amino acids. Germline loops: CDR1 MGHDK, CDR2 SYGVNS. CDR3 DNA sequence: TGTGCCAGCAGTGAGCAGGGGAGTCCTGGAAACACCATATATTTT. It is translated as CASSEQGSPGNTIYF.

The V gene is TRBV7-2, the J gene TRBJ2-3, with D possibly matching TRBD2 (5 bases). CDR3 size: 15 residues. The V end lost 2 bases, the J end lost 2 bases, and 11 bases lay between the germline ends. The germline V gene has CDR1 SGHTA and CDR2 FQGNSA. Here the CDR3 DNA reads TGTGCCAGCAGCTTATTGCGGGTTAACACAGATACGCAGTATTTT. Translating gives CASSLLRVNTDTQYF.

The rearrangement joins TRBV30 to TRBJ1-2; no definite D call. Germline CDR1 is GTSNPN and CDR2 is SVGIG (reference sequence). The CDR3 is 13 amino acids. V shed 3 bases and J shed 2 bases, with 10 bases lying between them. The CDR3 spells CAWSASGNYGYTF. CDR3 nucleotide sequence: TGTGCCTGGAGCGCTTCCGGGAACTATGGCTACACCTTC.

This clone has just a few counts. The chain couples TRBV29-1 to TRBJ1-1; D remains unclear. V lost 0 bases to trimming and J lost 2 bases, with 7 bases between them. This CDR3 is built from 13 residues. The germline gives CDR1 SQVTM, CDR2 ANQGSEA. This CDR3 is CSVEESPNTEAFF. The DNA for the CDR3 is TGCAGCGTTGAAGAAAGCCCCAACACTGAAGCTTTCTTT. The full variable domain, rest sourced from reference TRBV29-1 and TRBJ1-1, is SAVISQKPSRDICQRGTSLTIQCQVDSQVTMMFWYRQQPGQSLTLIATANQGSEATYESGFVIDKFPISRPNLTFSTLTVSNMSPEDSSIYLCSVEESPNTEAFFGQGTRLTVV.

This chain connects TRBV2 to TRBJ2-7; 13 bases align to TRBD2. Germline CDR1 and CDR2: SNHLY and FYNNEI. Trimming took 4 bases from V and 1 from J; bases not matched to a gene: 4. The CDR3 consists of 16 residues. CDR3 sequence: CASSAVGLAGSYEQYF. CDR3 DNA sequence: TGTGCCAGCAGTGCAGTGGGACTAGCGGGATCCTACGAGCAGTACTTC.

The V and J genes are TRBV27 and TRBJ1-6; 7 nucleotides align to TRBD1. The CDR3 is 14 residues long. Germline loops: CDR1 MNHEY, CDR2 SMNVEV (reference sequence). The V gene end was trimmed by 5 bases and the J gene end by 7 bases; junction bases not matched to a gene: 5. CDR3 loop: CASSPPGQNSPLHF. CDR3 in DNA: TGTGCCAGCAGTCCCCCGGGACAGAATTCACCCCTCCACTTT.

CDR3 region: CSVDRGMNTEAFF. CDR3 coding DNA: TGCAGCGTGGACAGGGGTATGAACACTGAAGCTTTCTTT. This chain connects TRBV29-1 to TRBJ1-1; TRBD1 matches 9 bases. The trim removed 6 bases at V and 0 bases at J, leaving 2 bases unmatched. The CDR3 runs to 13 residues. Per the germline V gene, CDR1 is SQVTM and CDR2 is ANQGSEA.

This clone has just a few counts. The chain recombines TRBV9 with TRBJ1-1; D remains unclear. Germline V gene data show CDR1 as SGDLS and CDR2 as YYNGEE. The CDR3 runs to 14 residues. V shed 0 bases and J shed 5 bases, with 11 bases lying between them. The CDR3 is CASSVEQAGTEAFF. The CDR3 nucleotides are TGTGCCAGCAGCGTAGAGCAGGCTGGGACTGAAGCTTTCTTT.

The CDR3 sequence is CASSWGQGITDTQYF. In DNA form, the CDR3 reads TGTGCCAGCAGCTGGGGACAGGGGATCACAGATACGCAGTATTTT. The rearrangement uses TRBV7-6 and TRBJ2-3, with 10 bases lining up with TRBD1. V dropped 4 bases and J dropped 2; count of bases not matched to a gene: 3. Germline V gene lookup returns CDR1 SGHVS and CDR2 FNYEAQ. The CDR3 has 15 amino acids.

This clone was seen a single time. The chain is built from TRBV28 and TRBJ2-5; 10 bases are a match to TRBD1. The ends lost 6 bases at V and 4 bases at J; junction bases unmatched: 11. The CDR3 contains 16 residues. From germline, CDR1 is MDHEN and CDR2 SYDVKM. This CDR3 is CASSLYRDRGGETQYF. The DNA of the CDR3 is TGTGCCAGCAGCCTCTACCGGGACAGGGGAGGAGAGACCCAGTACTTC.

CDR3 region: CASSAPGQAIEKLFF. The CDR3, as DNA: TGTGCCAGCAGCGCGCCGGGACAGGCTATTGAAAAACTGTTTTTT. The chain links TRBV2 to TRBJ1-4; 8 bases match TRBD1. This CDR3 contains 15 residues. Unmatched junction bases numbered 10, after V lost 6 bases and J lost 7 bases. Germline loops: CDR1 SNHLY, CDR2 FYNNEI.

The V call is TRBV27, the J call TRBJ1-1, with D hard to call. CDR1 MNHEY and CDR2 SMNVEV come from the germline V gene (reference sequence). V was pared by 1 base and J by 3 bases, with 15 bases between. This CDR3 region has 16 residues. CDR3: CASSLWVGGPHTEAFF. The CDR3 nucleotides are TGTGCCAGCAGTTTATGGGTCGGCGGCCCTCACACTGAAGCTTTCTTT.

J is TRBJ2-7 and V is TRBV28; perhaps TRBD2 as D (5 bases). The CDR3 totals 13 residues. The germline V and J ends were trimmed by 7 bases and 7 bases, with 17 bases remaining between them. Germline CDR1 is MDHEN and CDR2 is SYDVKM. CDR3 in DNA: TGTGCCAGCAATGGACTCCCCTCGGAAGAGCAGTACTTC. Protein: CASNGLPSEEQYF.

V usage is TRBV30 and J usage is TRBJ1-1; the D gene is possibly TRBD1 (6 bases). This CDR3 comprises 12 residues. The V gene's germline CDR1 is GTSNPN and CDR2 SVGIG (reference sequence). V was cut by 8 bases and J by 0 bases, with 10 bases left in between. The CDR3 spells CAKQGMNTEAFF. CDR3 coding DNA: TGTGCCAAACAGGGCATGAACACTGAAGCTTTCTTT.

The V gene is TRBV10-1, the J gene TRBJ2-2; TRBD2 agrees at 10 bases. The CDR3 is made up of 16 amino acids. The germline V gene has CDR1 WNHNN and CDR2 SYGVQD (reference sequence). Trimming cost V 8 bases and J 2 bases; bases outside gene matches: 8. CDR3 DNA sequence: TGCGCCAGCCGACTTACTAGCGGGGAAAACACCGGGGAGCTGTTTTTT. Translated, it gives CASRLTSGENTGELFF.

V usage is TRBV30 and J usage is TRBJ1-2, with 10 bases identical to TRBD1. This CDR3 comprises 16 residues. Germline V CDR1 and CDR2: GTSNPN, SVGIG (reference sequence). Trimming cost V 0 bases and J 1 base; bases outside gene matches: 5. The chain's CDR3 is CAWSVLGQGVNYGYTF. The DNA of the CDR3 is TGTGCCTGGAGTGTACTAGGACAGGGGGTTAACTATGGCTACACCTTC.

This chain uses TRBV5-5 with TRBJ1-1, with TRBD1 as a possible D gene (5 bases). Trimming cost V 4 bases and J 0 bases, with 19 bases left between them. CDR3 length equals 17 residues. In germline, CDR1 is SGHKS, CDR2 YYEKEE (reference sequence). The CDR3 loop reads CASSPADGGYMNTEAFF. The CDR3 region has the DNA TGTGCCAGCAGCCCGGCGGACGGGGGGTACATGAACACTGAAGCTTTCTTT.

The rearrangement links TRBV6-5 to TRBJ2-7; 9 bases fit TRBD1. The CDR3 is 15 residues long. Germline CDR1 is MNHEY and CDR2 is SVGAGI. With V trimmed by 5 bases and J by 4 bases, 9 bases remained unmatched. CDR3 amino acids: CASSGKTGGDYEQYF. CDR3 nucleotides: TGTGCCAGCAGTGGCAAGACAGGGGGGGATTACGAGCAGTACTTC.

This chain links TRBV7-9 with TRBJ2-1; D perhaps matches TRBD1 (6 bases). The CDR3 covers 14 residues. Germline CDR1 reads SEHNR; CDR2 reads FQNEAQ (reference sequence). V shed 5 bases and J shed 6 bases, with 14 bases lying between them. CDR3 sequence reads: CASSRGQLLNEQFF. As DNA, the CDR3 is TGTGCCAGCAGCCGGGGACAACTCCTCAATGAGCAGTTCTTC.

The chain couples TRBV30 to TRBJ2-3; D gene uncertain. The germline V gene has CDR1 GTSNPN and CDR2 SVGIG (reference sequence). Deletions cut 4 bases from V and 6 bases from J, with 8 bases between. This CDR3 contains 11 residues. The CDR3 DNA reads TGTGCCTGGATGGCGGAGGATACGCAGTATTTT. Translating it yields CAWMAEDTQYF.

The chain employs TRBV28 and TRBJ2-1; perhaps TRBD2 as D (7 bases). V gave up 6 bases and J gave up 9 bases, with 21 bases separating them. The CDR3 contains 15 residues. Germline V gene lookup returns CDR1 MDHEN and CDR2 SYDVKM. The CDR3 DNA follows: TGTGCCAGCAGCCTCCAGGGGCGGGAGATGGCTGAGCAGTTCTTC. Translating it yields CASSLQGREMAEQFF.

This clone was detected once. This rearrangement joins TRBV27 to TRBJ1-4; D uncertain. Germline V gene sequence: CDR1 MNHEY, CDR2 SMNVEV (reference sequence). The CDR3 is made up of 14 amino acids. Trimming shortened V by 8 bases and J by 8 bases, and 18 bases separated the two germline ends. CDR3 coding DNA: TGTGCCAGCGGAGGCCTGGCGCGCGGGGAAAAACTGTTTTTT. Its protein is CASGGLARGEKLFF.

This chain connects TRBV29-1 to TRBJ2-7; 7 bases map to TRBD1. V lost 6 bases, J lost 0 bases, and 8 bases stayed unmatched. This CDR3 has 14 residues. Germline-derived CDR1 and CDR2 are SQVTM and ANQGSEA. The CDR3 reads CSVTPTGSSYEQYF. The CDR3 DNA follows: TGCAGCGTGACCCCGACAGGGAGCTCCTACGAGCAGTACTTC.